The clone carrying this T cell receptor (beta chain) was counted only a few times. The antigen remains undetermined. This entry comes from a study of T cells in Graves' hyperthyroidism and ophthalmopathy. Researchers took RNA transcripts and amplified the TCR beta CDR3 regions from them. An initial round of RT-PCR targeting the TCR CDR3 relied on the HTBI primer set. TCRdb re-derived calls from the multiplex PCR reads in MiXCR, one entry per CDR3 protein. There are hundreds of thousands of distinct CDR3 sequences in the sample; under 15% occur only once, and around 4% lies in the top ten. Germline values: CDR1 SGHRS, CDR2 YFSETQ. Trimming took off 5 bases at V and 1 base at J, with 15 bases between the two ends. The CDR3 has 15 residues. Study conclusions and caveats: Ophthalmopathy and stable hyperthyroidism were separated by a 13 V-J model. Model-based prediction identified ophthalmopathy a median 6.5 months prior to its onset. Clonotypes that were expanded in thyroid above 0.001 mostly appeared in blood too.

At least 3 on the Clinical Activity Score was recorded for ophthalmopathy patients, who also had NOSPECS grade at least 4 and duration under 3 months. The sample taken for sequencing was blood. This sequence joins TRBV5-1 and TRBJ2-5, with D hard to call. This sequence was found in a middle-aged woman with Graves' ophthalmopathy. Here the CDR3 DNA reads TGCGCCAGCAGAGAAAGTGGTGCCAGCCAAGAGACCCAGTACTTC. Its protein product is CASRESGASQETQYF.